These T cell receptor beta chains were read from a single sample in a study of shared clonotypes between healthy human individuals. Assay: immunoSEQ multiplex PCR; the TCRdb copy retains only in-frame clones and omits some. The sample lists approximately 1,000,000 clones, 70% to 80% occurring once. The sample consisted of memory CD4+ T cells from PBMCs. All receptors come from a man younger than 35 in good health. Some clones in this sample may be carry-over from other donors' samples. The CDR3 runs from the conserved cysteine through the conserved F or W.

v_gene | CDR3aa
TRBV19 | CASSISGRQYF
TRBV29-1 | CSVAGRAGNTIYF
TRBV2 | CASSDGLNTEAFF
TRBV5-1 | CASSLAPGGETQYF
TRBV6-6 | CAASRPNNEQFF
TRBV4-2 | CASSQDLAGGSDTQYF
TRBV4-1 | CASSRTETGYDEKLFF
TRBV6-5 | CASSFPGDQPQHF
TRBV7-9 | CASSADRANQPQHF
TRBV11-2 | CASSRQGSSYNEQFF
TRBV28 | CASGGEKNIQYF
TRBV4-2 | CASSQGLLESYEQYF
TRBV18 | CASSPGRTYSNQPQHF